A single sample is the source of the 8 T cell receptor beta chains below, sequenced in a study of blood T cells in healthy people across ages. PCR was performed a second time for about 7 to 12 cycles using a sample-barcoded 5' primer and a J-beta primer mix. TCRdb reanalysed the 5' RACE reads using MiXCR and keeps one entry per CDR3 protein. The sample holds approximately 880,000 distinct CDR3 sequences, roughly 48% seen once. Sequenced: blood. Receptors originate from a man younger than 40 in good health.

The chain joins TRBV29-1 to TRBJ2-5; D unresolved. The CDR3 extends over 11 amino acids. Germline V gene sequence: CDR1 SQVTM, CDR2 ANQGSEA. Trimming removed 7 bases at V and 4 bases at J, with 10 bases between. CDR3 bases: TGCAGCGACAGATTAGGAGAGACCCAGTACTTC. Amino acids: CSDRLGETQYF.

This chain connects TRBV3-1 to TRBJ2-3, with 13 bases lining up with TRBD2. Unmatched junction bases numbered 6, after V lost 2 bases and J lost 4 bases. Germline assignment: CDR1 LGHDT and CDR2 YNNKEL (reference sequence). The length of the CDR3 is 17 residues. The CDR3 coding sequence is TGTGCCAGCAGCCAATTACTAGCGGGGGGGCCGGCAGATACGCAGTATTTT. It codes for CASSQLLAGGPADTQYF.

The chain employs TRBV28 and TRBJ2-3; a weak D match, TRBD2 (6 bases). The ends were cut back, 3 bases at V and 2 bases at J, with 15 bases in the middle. The CDR3 sequence is 16 residues long. CDR1 MDHEN and CDR2 SYDVKM come from the germline V gene. For the CDR3, the DNA is TGTGCCAGCAGTTTCCCGTCTTGGGGGGACACAGATACGCAGTATTTT. It specifies CASSFPSWGDTDTQYF.

There are a few counts of this clonotype. The CDR3 reads CASSDDGARNEQFF. The CDR3 nucleotides read TGTGCCAGCAGCGATGATGGGGCTCGCAATGAGCAGTTCTTC. The V and J genes are TRBV9 and TRBJ2-1; maybe TRBD1 (5 bases). This CDR3 contains 14 residues. V was shortened by 3 bases and J by 6 bases, with 13 bases between the two germline ends. CDR1 and CDR2 (germline): SGDLS, YYNGEE.

The CDR3 region is CACNPPDGPNSPLHF. CDR3 nucleotide sequence: TGTGCCTGCAATCCCCCCGACGGTCCGAATTCACCCCTCCACTTT. This chain connects TRBV30 to TRBJ1-6; no clear D. The V gene lost 6 bases and the J gene lost 7 bases, with 19 bases spanning the gap. CDR1 is GTSNPN and CDR2 is SVGIG in the germline V gene (reference sequence). There are 15 residues in the CDR3.

The CDR3 reads CASSYSRDRGDYGYTF. The CDR3 DNA reads as TGTGCCAGCAGCTATTCCCGCGACAGGGGGGATTATGGCTACACCTTC. The rearrangement uses TRBV6-2 or TRBV6-3 and TRBJ1-2; 9 nucleotides match TRBD1. Per germline, CDR1 MNHEY and CDR2 SVGEGT. The CDR3 consists of 16 residues. V was pared by 6 bases and J by 5 bases, with 13 bases of the junction left unmatched.

V and J are TRBV7-2 and TRBJ2-7; TRBD2 is a possible D gene (5 bases). V was trimmed by 0 bases and J by 0 bases, leaving 12 bases between them. Germline V gene data show CDR1 as SGHTA and CDR2 as FQGNSA. CDR3 length: 16 amino acids. This CDR3 reads CASSLALAGGSYEQYF. The CDR3 DNA is TGTGCCAGCAGCTTAGCGCTGGCGGGCGGCTCCTACGAGCAGTACTTC. Together with reference TRBV7-2 and TRBJ2-7, the CDR3 gives the full variable domain: GAGVSQSPSNKVTEKGKDVELRCDPISGHTALYWYRQSLGQGLEFLIYFQGNSAPDKSGLPSDRFSAERTGGSVSTLTIQRTQQEDSAVYLCASSLALAGGSYEQYFGPGTRLTVT.

This chain uses TRBV7-9 with TRBJ2-4; maybe TRBD1 (7 bases). V was pared by 1 base and J by 1 base, with 11 bases between. The CDR3 loop spans 16 amino acids. Germline CDR1 SEHNR, CDR2 FQNEAQ (reference sequence). The CDR3, as DNA: TGTGCCAGCAGCTTAGAAGGAGGGGGCGCCAAAAACATTCAGTACTTC. Amino acid sequence: CASSLEGGGAKNIQYF.